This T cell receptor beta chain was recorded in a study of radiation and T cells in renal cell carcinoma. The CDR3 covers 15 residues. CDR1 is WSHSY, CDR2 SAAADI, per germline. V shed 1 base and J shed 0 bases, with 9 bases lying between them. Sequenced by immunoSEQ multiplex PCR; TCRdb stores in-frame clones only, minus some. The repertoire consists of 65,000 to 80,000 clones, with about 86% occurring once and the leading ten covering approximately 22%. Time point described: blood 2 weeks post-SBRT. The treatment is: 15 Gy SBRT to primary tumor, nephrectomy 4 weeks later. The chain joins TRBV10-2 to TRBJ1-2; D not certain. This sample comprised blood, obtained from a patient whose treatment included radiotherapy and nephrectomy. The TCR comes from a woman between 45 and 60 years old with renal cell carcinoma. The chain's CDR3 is CASSEWSNANYGYTF. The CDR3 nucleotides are TGCGCCAGCAGTGAGTGGTCAAATGCTAACTATGGCTACACCTTC.